This TCR beta chain was sequenced in a study of neurological immune-mediated disorders. Overall study findings and caveats: The phylogenetic placement of 18 of 34 multiple sclerosis patients' repertoires in one related-CDR3 cluster constitutes a possible signature. It was HTLV-1-associated myelopathy that showed the most TCR clonal expansion, while multiple sclerosis showed the least, falling below healthy controls. As far as clinical or MRI features were concerned, none was associated with the multiple sclerosis repertoire cluster.

Germline V CDR1 and CDR2: SGHRS, YFSETQ. V was clipped by 4 bases and J by 4 bases, with 17 bases between them. This CDR3 spans 15 amino acids. The team produced cDNA through 5'RACE using 10-nucleotide random UMIs. TCRdb recomputed calls from the 5' RACE reads with MiXCR, one row per CDR3 protein. This table holds about 70,000 distinct CDR3 sequences, roughly 4.5% found once. This clonotype was seen repeatedly, ten times or more. The target antigen is unknown. The chain couples TRBV5-1 to TRBJ1-1; no reliable D call. Sequenced material: PBMCs. The TCR originated in a woman between 65 and 79 years old with multiple sclerosis. The CDR3 loop reads CASSPELSSGTEAFF. The CDR3 region has the DNA TGCGCCAGCAGCCCCGAACTTTCGTCGGGCACTGAAGCTTTCTTT.